A selection of T cell receptor beta chains follows, all from one sample in a study of blood T cell repertoires in COVID-19. Repertoires were generated with immunoSEQ multiplex PCR, while TCRdb's copy carries only in-frame clones and drops some. The sample includes about 50,000 clones, approximately 82% of them seen just once. Source material: PBMCs or T cells enriched from blood (not recorded which). These receptor sequences come from a woman in her 50s with acute COVID-19. Both conserved end residues are trimmed from each CDR3.

J gene	V gene	CDR3 protein
TRBJ2-1	TRBV7-9	ASSKSGVYEQF
TRBJ1-2	TRBV30	ASEQGNGYT
TRBJ2-3	TRBV28	ASSPLTPGGTDTQY
TRBJ2-7	TRBV24-1	ATSDSFVHEQY
TRBJ1-1	TRBV30	ACHRGQVTEAF
TRBJ2-7	TRBV27	ASRIRGGSAGEQY
TRBJ2-1	TRBV10-3	AISESTGSSYNEQF
TRBJ2-7	TRBV11-3	ASSLTSGGKTYEQY
TRBJ2-5	TRBV19	VSMEGGAGETQY
TRBJ2-5	TRBV13	ASSLGWWGGDRTYQETQY
TRBJ1-1	TRBV3-1/TRBV3-2	ASSQADRGAF
TRBJ1-2	TRBV5-1	ASRPGGVDYGYT
TRBJ2-6	TRBV5-5	ASSLGEGTGGAGANVLT
TRBJ2-1	TRBV5-1	ASSSGLAATYNEQF
TRBJ2-5	TRBV11-3	ASSSGGAGETQY
TRBJ1-2	TRBV2	ASKFGQGRNYGYT
TRBJ2-1	TRBV19	ASSGQVGTREQF
TRBJ2-7	TRBV14	ASSQGLGPYEQY
TRBJ1-1	TRBV7-2	ASSTRPGNTEAF
TRBJ2-2	TRBV5-1	ASSFVQGVNTGELF
TRBJ1-1	TRBV10-3	AISDWDRDRFNPMNTEAF
TRBJ2-2	TRBV18	ASSPDRSYNTGELF
TRBJ1-2	TRBV6-4	ASIWTGGYGYT
TRBJ1-6	TRBV11-2	ASSPQDREPGSPLH
TRBJ1-3	TRBV4-2	ASSRQGNDGNTIY
TRBJ2-1	TRBV12-3/TRBV12-4	ASRLERNEQF
TRBJ1-1	TRBV10-3	AISDRTYQNTEAF
TRBJ1-2	TRBV19	ASRQGDYGYT
TRBJ1-1	TRBV9	ASSAAGTGDSNTEAF
TRBJ2-3	TRBV4-2	ASSTQAGPAVDSTQY
TRBJ2-3	TRBV10-1	ASSESGPGRGNTDTQY
TRBJ2-4	TRBV11-2	ASSLVWTMRNIQY
TRBJ1-1	TRBV27	ASSLGGPTEAF
TRBJ1-1	TRBV2	ASSRTTGGGTEAF
TRBJ1-6	TRBV10-2	ASSGQGNSPLH